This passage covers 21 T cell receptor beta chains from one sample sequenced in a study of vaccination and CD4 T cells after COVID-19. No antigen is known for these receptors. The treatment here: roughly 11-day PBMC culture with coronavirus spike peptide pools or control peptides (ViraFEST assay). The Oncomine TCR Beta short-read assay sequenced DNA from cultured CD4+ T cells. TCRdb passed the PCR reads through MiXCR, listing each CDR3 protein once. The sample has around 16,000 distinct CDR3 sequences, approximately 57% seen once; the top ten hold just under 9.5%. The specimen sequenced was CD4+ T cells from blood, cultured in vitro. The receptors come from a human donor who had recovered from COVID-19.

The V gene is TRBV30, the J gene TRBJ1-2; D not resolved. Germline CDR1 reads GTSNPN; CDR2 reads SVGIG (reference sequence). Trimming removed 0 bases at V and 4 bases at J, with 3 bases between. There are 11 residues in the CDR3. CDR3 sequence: CAWSVSYGYTF. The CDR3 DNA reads TGTGCCTGGAGTGTAAGCTATGGCTACACCTTC.

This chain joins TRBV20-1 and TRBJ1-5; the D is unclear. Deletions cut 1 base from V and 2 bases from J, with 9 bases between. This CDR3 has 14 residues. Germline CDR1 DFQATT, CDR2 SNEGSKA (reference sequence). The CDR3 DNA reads TGCAGTGCTAGAGGCTCCTTGGGCAATCAGCCCCAGCATTTT. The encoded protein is CSARGSLGNQPQHF.

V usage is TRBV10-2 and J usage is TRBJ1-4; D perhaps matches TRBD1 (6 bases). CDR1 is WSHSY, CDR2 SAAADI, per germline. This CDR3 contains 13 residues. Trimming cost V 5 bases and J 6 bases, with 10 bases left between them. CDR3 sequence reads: CASSPGGHEKLFF. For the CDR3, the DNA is TGCGCCAGCAGTCCGGGGGGCCATGAAAAACTGTTTTTT.

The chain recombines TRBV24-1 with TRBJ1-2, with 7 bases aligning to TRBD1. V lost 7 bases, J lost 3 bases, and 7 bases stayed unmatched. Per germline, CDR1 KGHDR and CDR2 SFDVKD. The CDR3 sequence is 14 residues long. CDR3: CATRATGEDYGYTF. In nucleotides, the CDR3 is TGTGCCACCAGGGCAACAGGGGAGGACTATGGCTACACCTTC.

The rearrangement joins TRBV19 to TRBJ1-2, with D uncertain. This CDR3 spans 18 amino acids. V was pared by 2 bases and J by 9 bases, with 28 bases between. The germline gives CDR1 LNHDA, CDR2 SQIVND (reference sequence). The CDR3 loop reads CASSISGEWIGRFERYTF. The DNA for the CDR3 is TGTGCCAGTAGTATATCGGGAGAATGGATCGGAAGGTTCGAGCGCTACACCTTC.

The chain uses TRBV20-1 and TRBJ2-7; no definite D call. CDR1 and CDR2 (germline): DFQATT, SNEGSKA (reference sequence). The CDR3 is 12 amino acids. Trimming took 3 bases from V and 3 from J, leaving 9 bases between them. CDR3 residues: CSARGHSYEQYF. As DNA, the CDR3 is TGCAGTGCTAGGGGCCACAGCTACGAGCAGTACTTC.

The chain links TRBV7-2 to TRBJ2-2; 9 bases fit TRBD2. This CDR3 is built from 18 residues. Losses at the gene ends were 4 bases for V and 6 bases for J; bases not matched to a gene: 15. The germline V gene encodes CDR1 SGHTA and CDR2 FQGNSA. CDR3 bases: TGTGCCAGCAGCTCTGAATACCTAGCGGGACTTAACGCCGGGGAGCTGTTTTTT. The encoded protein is CASSSEYLAGLNAGELFF.

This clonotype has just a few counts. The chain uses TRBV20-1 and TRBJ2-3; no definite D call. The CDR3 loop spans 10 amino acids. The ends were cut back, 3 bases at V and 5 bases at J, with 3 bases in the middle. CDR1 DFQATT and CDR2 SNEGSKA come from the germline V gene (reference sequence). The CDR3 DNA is TGCAGTGCTAGCGGAGATACGCAGTATTTT. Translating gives CSASGDTQYF.

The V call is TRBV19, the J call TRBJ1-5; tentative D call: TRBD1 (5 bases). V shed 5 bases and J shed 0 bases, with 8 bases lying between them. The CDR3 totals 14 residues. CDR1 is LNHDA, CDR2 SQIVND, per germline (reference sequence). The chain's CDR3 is CASSEQVSNQPQHF. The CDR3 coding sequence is TGTGCCAGTAGTGAACAGGTTAGCAATCAGCCCCAGCATTTT.

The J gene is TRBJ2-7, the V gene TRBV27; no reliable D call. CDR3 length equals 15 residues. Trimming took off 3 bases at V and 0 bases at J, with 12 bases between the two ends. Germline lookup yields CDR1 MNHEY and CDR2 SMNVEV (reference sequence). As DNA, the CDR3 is TGTGCCAGCAGTTTGCGTCAGGCGAGCTCCTACGAGCAGTACTTC. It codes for CASSLRQASSYEQYF.

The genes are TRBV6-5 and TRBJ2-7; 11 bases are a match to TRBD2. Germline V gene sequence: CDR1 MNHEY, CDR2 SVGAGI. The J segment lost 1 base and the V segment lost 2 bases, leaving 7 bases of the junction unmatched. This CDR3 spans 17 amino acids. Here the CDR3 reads CASSYGTSGVSSYEQYF. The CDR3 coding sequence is TGTGCCAGCAGTTACGGGACTAGCGGAGTATCATCCTACGAGCAGTACTTC.

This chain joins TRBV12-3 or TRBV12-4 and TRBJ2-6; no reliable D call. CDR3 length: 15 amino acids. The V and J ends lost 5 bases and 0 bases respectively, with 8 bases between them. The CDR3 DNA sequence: TGTGCCAGCAGTCTCCGTATCTCTGGGGCCAACGTCCTGACTTTC. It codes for CASSLRISGANVLTF.

CDR3: CASLDRFAIGYNSPLHF. The CDR3 coding sequence is TGTGCCAGTCTGGACAGGTTCGCGATTGGGTATAATTCACCCCTCCACTTT. J is TRBJ1-6 and V is TRBV19; 7 nucleotides line up with TRBD1. V trimming: 8 bases; J trimming: 4 bases; junction bases outside the gene matches: 14. CDR1 and CDR2 from the germline V gene are LNHDA and SQIVND (reference sequence). The length of the CDR3 is 17 residues. The full variable domain, rest sourced from reference TRBV19 and TRBJ1-6, is DGGITQSPKYLFRKEGQNVTLSCEQNLNHDAMYWYRQDPGQGLRLIYYSQIVNDFQKGDIAEGYSVSREKKESFPLTVTSAQKNPTAFYLCASLDRFAIGYNSPLHFGNGTRLTVT.

This CDR3 is CSASGTSGRAPNIQYF. CDR3 nucleotides: TGCAGTGCTTCCGGGACTAGCGGGAGGGCCCCAAACATTCAGTACTTC. V and J are TRBV20-1 and TRBJ2-4; 16 bases are a match to TRBD2. V trimming: 5 bases; J trimming: 6 bases; junction bases outside the gene matches: 7. The germline V gene has CDR1 DFQATT and CDR2 SNEGSKA (reference sequence). The CDR3 loop spans 16 amino acids.

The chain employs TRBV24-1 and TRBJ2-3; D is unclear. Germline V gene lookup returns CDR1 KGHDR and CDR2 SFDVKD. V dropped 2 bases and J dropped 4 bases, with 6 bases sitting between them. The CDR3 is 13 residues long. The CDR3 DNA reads TGTGCCACCAGTGATTCTTGGGCAGATACGCAGTATTTT. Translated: CATSDSWADTQYF.

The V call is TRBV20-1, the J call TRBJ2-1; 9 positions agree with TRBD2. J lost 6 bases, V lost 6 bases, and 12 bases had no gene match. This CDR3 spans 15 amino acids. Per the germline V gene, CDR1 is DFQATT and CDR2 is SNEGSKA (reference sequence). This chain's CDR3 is CSAPFIAGVSNEQFF. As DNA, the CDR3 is TGCAGTGCCCCATTTATAGCGGGAGTTAGCAATGAGCAGTTCTTC.

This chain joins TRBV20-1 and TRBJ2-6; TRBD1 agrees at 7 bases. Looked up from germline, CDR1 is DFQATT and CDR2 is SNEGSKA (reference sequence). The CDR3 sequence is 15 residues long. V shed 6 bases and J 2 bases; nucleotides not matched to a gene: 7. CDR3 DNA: TGCAGTGCCACAACAGGGGCGACTGGGGCCAACGTCCTGACTTTC. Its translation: CSATTGATGANVLTF.

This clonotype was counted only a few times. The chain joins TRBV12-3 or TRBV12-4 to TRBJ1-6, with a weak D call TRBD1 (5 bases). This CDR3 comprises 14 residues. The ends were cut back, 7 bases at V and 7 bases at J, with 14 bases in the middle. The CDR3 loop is CASNLYGGNSPLHF. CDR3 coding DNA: TGTGCCAGCAACCTTTACGGGGGGAATTCACCCCTCCACTTT.

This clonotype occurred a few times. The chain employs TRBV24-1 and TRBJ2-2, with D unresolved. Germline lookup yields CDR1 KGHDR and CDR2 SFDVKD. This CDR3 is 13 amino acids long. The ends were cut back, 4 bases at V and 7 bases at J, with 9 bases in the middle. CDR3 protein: CATSESWFGELFF. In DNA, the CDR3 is TGTGCCACCAGTGAATCATGGTTCGGGGAGCTGTTTTTT.

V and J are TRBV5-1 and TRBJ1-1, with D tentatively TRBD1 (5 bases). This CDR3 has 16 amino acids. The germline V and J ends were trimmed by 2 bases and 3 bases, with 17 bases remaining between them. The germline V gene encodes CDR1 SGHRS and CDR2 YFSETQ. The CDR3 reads CASSFWDARADTEAFF. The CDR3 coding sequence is TGCGCCAGCAGCTTTTGGGACGCCAGAGCGGACACTGAAGCTTTCTTT.

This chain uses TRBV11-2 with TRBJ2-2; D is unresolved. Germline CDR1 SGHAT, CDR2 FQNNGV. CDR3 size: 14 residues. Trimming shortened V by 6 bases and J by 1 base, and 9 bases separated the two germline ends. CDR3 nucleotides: TGTGCCAGCAGTCTGGGCCGGAACACCGGGGAGCTGTTTTTT. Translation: CASSLGRNTGELFF.